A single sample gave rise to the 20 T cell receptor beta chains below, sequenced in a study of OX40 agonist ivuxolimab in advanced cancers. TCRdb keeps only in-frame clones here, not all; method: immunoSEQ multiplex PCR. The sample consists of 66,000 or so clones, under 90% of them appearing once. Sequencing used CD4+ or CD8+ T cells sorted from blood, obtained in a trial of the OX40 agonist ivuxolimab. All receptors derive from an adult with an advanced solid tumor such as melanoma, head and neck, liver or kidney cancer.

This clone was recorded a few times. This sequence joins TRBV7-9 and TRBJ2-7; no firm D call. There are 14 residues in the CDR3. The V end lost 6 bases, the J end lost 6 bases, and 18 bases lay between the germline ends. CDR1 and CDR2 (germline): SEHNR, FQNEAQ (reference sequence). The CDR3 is CASSSLNSRSEQYF. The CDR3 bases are TGTGCCAGCAGTTCCCTAAACAGCCGATCCGAGCAGTACTTC.

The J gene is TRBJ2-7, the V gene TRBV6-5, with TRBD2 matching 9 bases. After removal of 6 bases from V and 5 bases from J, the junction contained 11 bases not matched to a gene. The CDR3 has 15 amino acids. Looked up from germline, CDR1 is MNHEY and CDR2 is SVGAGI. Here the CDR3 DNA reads TGTGCCAGCAGCGATCACCCGGGACTAGCTAACGAGCAGTACTTC. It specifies CASSDHPGLANEQYF.

CDR3 sequence: CSALTGLGRNEQFF. The CDR3 DNA reads TGCAGCGCCTTGACGGGACTAGGACGCAATGAGCAGTTCTTC. This chain connects TRBV29-1 to TRBJ2-1; 8 nucleotides match TRBD2. The CDR3 has 14 residues. Germline-derived CDR1 and CDR2 are SQVTM and ANQGSEA. Germline trimming cut 7 bases from V and 6 bases from J; bases unmatched to any gene: 11.

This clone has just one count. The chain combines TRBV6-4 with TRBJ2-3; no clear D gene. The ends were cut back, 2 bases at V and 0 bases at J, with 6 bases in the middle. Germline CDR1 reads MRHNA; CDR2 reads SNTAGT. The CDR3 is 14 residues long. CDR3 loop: CASSDDGSTDTQYF. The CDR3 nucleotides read TGTGCCAGCAGTGACGATGGTAGCACAGATACGCAGTATTTT.

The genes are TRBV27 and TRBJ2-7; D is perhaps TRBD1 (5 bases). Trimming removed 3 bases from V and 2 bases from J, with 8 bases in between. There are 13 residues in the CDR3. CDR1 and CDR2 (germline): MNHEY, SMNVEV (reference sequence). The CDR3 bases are TGTGCCAGCAGTTTGGGCAGGGCCTACGAGCAGTACTTC. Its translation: CASSLGRAYEQYF.

The CDR3 nucleotides read TGTGCCAGCAGCCTCTCCCGCACGGGAGAAGATACGCAGTATTTT. This encodes CASSLSRTGEDTQYF. The chain links TRBV7-9 to TRBJ2-3; possible D gene TRBD2, 6 bases. There are 15 residues in the CDR3. Deletions cut 5 bases from V and 5 bases from J, with 17 bases between. The germline V gene encodes CDR1 SEHNR and CDR2 FQNEAQ (reference sequence).

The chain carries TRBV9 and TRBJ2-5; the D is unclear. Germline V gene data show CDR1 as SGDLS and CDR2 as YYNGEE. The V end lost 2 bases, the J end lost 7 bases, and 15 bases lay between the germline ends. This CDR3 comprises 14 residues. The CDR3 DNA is TGTGCCAGCAGCGTCGCTACAAGCCTTGGGACCCAGTACTTC. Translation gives CASSVATSLGTQYF.

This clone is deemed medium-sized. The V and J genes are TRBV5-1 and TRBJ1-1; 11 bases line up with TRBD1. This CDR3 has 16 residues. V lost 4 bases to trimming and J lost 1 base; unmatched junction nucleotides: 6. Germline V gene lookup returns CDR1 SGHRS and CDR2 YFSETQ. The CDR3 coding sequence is TGCGCCAGCAGCCTTCGGACAGGGGGCGGGAACACTGAAGCTTTCTTT. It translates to CASSLRTGGGNTEAFF. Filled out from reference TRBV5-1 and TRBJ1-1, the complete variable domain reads KAGVTQTPRYLIKTRGQQVTLSCSPISGHRSVSWYQQTPGQGLQFLFEYFSETQRNKGNFPGRFSGRQFSNSRSEMNVSTLELGDSALYLCASSLRTGGGNTEAFFGQGTRLTVV.

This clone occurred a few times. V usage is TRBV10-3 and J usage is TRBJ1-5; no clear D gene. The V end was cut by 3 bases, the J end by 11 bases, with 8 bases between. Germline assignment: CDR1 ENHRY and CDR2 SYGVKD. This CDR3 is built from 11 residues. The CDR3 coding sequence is TGTGCCATCAGTGACGGCGAGACCCAGCATTTT. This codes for CAISDGETQHF.

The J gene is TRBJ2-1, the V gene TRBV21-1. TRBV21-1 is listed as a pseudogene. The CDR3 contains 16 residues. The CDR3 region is CASSRKYTDPANEQFF. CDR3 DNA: TGTGCCAGCAGCAGGAAATACACCGACCCCGCCAATGAGCAGTTCTTC.

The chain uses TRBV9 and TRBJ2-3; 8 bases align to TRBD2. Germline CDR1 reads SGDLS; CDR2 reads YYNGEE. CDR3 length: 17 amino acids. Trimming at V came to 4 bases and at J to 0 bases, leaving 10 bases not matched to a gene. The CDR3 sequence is CASSRLPSGPSTDTQYF. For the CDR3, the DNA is TGTGCCAGCAGCAGACTACCTAGCGGGCCTAGCACAGATACGCAGTATTTT.

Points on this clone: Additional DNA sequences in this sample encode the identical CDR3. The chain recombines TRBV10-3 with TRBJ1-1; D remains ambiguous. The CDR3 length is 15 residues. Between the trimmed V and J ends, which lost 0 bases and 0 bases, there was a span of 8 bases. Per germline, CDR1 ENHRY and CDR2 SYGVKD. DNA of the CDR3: TGTGCCATCAGTGAGTCGGCGGGGATGAACACTGAAGCTTTCTTT. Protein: CAISESAGMNTEAFF.

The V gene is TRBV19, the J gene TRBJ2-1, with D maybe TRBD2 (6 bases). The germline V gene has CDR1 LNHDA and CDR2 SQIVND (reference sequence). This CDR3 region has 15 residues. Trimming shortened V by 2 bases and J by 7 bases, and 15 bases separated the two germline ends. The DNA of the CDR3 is TGTGCCAGTAGTATAACGATCCAACGGGAGAATGAGCAGTTCTTC. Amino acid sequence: CASSITIQRENEQFF.

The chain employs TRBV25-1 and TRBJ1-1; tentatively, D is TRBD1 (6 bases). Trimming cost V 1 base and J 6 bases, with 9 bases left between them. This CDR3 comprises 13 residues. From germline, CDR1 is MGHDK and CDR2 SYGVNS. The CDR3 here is CASSEWGGPEAFF. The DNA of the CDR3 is TGTGCCAGCAGTGAATGGGGGGGCCCTGAAGCTTTCTTT.

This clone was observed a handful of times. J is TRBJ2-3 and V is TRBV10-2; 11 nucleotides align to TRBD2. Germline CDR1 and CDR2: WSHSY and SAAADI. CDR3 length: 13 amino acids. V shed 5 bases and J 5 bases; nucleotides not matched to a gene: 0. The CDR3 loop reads CASSTSGRDTQYF. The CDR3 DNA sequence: TGCGCCAGCAGTACTAGCGGGAGAGATACGCAGTATTTT.

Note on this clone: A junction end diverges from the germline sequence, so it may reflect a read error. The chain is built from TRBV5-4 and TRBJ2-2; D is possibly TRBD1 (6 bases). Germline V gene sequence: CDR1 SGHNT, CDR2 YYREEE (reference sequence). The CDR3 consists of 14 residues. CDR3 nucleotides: TGTGCCAGCAGGTTGGACAGGAACACCGGGGAGCTGTTTTTT. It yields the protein CASRLDRNTGELFF.

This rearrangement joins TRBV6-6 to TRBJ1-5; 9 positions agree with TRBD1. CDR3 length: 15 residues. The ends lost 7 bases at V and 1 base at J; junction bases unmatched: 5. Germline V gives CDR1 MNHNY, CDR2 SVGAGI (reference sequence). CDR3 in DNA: TGTGCCAGCAAAGGGGACAGGGAAAGCAATCAGCCCCAGCATTTT. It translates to CASKGDRESNQPQHF.

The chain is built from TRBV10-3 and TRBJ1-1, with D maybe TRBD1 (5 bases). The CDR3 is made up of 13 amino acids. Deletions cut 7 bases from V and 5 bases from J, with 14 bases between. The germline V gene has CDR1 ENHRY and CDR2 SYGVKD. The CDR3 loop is CAINGRERTEAFF. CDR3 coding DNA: TGTGCCATCAATGGCAGGGAGAGGACTGAAGCTTTCTTT.

This chain's CDR3 is CSVRGRVNTEAFF. For the CDR3, the DNA is TGCAGCGTTCGGGGAAGGGTGAACACTGAAGCTTTCTTT. The rearrangement uses TRBV29-1 and TRBJ1-1; D gene uncertain. Germline loops: CDR1 SQVTM, CDR2 ANQGSEA. This CDR3 is built from 13 residues. Trimming left V 5 bases short and J 0 bases short, with 10 bases between.

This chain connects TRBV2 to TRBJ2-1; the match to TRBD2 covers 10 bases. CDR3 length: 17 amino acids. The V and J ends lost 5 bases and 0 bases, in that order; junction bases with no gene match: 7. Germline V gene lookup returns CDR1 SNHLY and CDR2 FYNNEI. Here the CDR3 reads CASSYGTSASSYNEQFF. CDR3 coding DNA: TGTGCCAGCAGTTACGGGACTAGCGCGAGCTCCTACAATGAGCAGTTCTTC.